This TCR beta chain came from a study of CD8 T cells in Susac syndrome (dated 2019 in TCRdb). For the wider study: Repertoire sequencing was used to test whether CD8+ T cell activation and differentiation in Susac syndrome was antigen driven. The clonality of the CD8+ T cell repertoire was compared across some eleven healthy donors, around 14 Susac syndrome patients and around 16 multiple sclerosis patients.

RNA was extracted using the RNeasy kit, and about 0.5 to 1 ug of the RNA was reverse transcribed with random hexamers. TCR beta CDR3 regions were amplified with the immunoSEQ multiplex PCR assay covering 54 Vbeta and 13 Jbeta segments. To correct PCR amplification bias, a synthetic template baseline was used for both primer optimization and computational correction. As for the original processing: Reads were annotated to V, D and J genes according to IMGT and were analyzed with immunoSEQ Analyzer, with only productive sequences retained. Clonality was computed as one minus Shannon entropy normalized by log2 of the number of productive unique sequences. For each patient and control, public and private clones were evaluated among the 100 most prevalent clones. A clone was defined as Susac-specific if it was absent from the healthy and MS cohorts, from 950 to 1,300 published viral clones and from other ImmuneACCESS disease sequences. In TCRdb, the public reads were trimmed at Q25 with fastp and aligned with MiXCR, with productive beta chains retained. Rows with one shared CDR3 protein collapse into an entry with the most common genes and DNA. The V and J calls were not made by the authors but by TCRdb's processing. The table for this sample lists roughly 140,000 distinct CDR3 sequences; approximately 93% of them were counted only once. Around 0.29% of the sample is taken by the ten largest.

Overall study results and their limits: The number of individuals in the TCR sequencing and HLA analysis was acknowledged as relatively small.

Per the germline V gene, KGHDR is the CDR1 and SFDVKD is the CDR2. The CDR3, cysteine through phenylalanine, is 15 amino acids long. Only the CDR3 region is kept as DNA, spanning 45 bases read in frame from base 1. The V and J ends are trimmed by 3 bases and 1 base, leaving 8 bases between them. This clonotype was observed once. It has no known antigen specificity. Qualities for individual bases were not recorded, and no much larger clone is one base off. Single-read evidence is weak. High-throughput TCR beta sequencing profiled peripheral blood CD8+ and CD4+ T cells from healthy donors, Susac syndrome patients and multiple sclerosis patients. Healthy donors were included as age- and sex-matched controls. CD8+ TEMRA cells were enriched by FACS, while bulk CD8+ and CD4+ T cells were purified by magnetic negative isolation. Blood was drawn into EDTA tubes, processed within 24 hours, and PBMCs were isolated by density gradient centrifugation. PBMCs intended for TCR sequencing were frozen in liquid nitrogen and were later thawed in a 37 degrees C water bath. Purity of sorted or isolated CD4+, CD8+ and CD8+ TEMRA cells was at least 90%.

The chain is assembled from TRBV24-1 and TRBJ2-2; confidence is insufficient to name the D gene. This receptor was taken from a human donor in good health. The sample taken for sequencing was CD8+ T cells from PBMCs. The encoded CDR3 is CATSDRRRNTGELFF. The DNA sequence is TGTGCCACCAGTGATCGGCGACGGAACACCGGGGAGCTGTTTTTT.